This section outlines one T cell receptor (beta chain) sequence together with its context. What it recognizes is unknown. The entry originates in a study of T cells in tuberculosis. For the study at large: CD1B tetramers identified T cells specific for mycobacterial lipid GMM.

Study-level results: Active tuberculosis TCR-alpha repertoires lay closer to GMM-specific TCRs than IGRA-negative controls, suggesting clonal expansion. Active tuberculosis patients had shorter CDR3-alpha; the beta difference was nonsignificant. Cases with active tuberculosis were adults, while controls were adolescents.

The data were produced by immunoSEQ multiplex PCR, yet TCRdb's version contains in-frame clones alone and is incomplete. Of 23,000 or so clones listed, less than 97% are singletons. CDR1 and CDR2 from the germline V gene are SNHLY and FYNNEI. The length of the CDR3 is 15 residues. V was clipped by 1 base and J by 1 base, with 9 bases between them. The source is a donor aged 5-35 years with latent tuberculosis or without tuberculosis infection. The chain carries TRBV2 and TRBJ2-3; D gene ambiguous. Sequencing was performed on PBMCs. The CDR3: CASSEGAVGTDTQYF. The CDR3 bases are TGTGCCAGCAGTGAAGGTGCGGTGGGCACAGATACGCAGTATTTT.